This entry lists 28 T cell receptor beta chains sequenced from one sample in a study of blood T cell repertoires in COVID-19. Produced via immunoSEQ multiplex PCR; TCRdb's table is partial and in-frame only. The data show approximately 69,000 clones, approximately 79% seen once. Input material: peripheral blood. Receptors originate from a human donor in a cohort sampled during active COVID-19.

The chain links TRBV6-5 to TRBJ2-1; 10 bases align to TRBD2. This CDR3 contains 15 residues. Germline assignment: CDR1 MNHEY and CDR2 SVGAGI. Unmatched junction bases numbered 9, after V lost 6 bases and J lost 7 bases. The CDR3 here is CASRKRGGPSNEQFF. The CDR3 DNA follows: TGTGCCAGCAGGAAGCGGGGGGGCCCTTCGAATGAGCAGTTCTTC.

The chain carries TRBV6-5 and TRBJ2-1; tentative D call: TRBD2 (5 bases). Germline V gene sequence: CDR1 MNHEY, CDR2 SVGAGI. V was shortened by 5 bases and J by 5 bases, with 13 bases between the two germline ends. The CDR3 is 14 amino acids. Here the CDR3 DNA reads TGTGCCAGCAGTACGACGGGAAGGAACAATGAGCAGTTCTTC. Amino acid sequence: CASSTTGRNNEQFF.

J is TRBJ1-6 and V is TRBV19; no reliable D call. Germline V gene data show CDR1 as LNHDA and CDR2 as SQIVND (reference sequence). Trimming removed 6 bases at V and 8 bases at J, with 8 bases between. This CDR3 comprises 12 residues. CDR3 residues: CASRSVDSPLHF. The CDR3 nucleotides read TGTGCCAGTAGGTCGGTCGATTCACCCCTCCACTTT.

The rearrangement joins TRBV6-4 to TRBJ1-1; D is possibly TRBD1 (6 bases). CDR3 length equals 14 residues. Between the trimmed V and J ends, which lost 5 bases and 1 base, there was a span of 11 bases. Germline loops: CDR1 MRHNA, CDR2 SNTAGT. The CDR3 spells CASSSGAQNTEAFF. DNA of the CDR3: TGTGCCAGCAGTTCAGGGGCTCAGAACACTGAAGCTTTCTTT.

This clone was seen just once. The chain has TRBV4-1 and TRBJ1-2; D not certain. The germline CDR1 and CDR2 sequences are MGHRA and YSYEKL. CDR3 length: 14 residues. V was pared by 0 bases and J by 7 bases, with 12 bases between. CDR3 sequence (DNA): TGCGCCAGCAGCCAAGAAAGGGATCGGGGTGGCTACACCTTC. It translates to CASSQERDRGGYTF.

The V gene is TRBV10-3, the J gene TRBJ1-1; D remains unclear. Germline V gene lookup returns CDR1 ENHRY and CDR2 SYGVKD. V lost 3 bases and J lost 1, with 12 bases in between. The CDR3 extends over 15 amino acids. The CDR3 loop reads CAISERGGRNTEAFF. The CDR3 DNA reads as TGTGCCATCAGTGAACGGGGAGGGAGGAACACTGAAGCTTTCTTT.

This chain's CDR3 is CASSSNRAPLYGYTF. CDR3 coding DNA: TGTGCCAGCAGCAGCAACAGGGCCCCGCTATATGGCTACACCTTC. The rearrangement uses TRBV7-9 and TRBJ1-2, with D perhaps TRBD1 (6 bases). This CDR3 has 15 amino acids. Germline values: CDR1 SEHNR, CDR2 FQNEAQ (reference sequence). Trimming shortened V by 5 bases and J by 5 bases, and 18 bases separated the two germline ends.

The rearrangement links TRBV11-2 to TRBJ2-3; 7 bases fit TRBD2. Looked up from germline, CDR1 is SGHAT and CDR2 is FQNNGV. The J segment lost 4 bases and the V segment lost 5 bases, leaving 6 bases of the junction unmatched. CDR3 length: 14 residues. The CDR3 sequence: CASSPRLAPDTQYF. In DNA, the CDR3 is TGTGCCAGCAGCCCCCGACTAGCCCCAGATACGCAGTATTTT.

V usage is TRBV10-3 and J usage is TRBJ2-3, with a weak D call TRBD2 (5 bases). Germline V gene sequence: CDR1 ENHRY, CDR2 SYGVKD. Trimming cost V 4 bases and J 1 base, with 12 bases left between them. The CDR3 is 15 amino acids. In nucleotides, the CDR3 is TGTGCCATCAGTGGCCGGGATCTAGGCACAGATACGCAGTATTTT. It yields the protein CAISGRDLGTDTQYF.

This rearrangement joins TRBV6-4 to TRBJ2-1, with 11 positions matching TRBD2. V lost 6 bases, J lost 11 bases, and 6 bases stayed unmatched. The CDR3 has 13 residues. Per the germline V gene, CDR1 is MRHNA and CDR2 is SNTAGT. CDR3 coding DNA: TGTGCCAGCAGCGTAACTAGCGGGGGCCAGCAGTTCTTC. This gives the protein CASSVTSGGQQFF.

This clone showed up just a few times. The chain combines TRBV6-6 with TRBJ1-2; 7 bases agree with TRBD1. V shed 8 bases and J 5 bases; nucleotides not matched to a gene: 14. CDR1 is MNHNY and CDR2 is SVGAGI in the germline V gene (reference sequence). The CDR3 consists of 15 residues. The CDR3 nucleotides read TGTGCCAGCGGCAGGGGGGACCCTAGGAGGTATGGCTACACCTTC. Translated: CASGRGDPRRYGYTF.

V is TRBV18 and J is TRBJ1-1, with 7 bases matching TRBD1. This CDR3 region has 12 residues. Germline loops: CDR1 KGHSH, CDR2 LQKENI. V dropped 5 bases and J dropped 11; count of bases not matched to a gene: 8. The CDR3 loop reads CASSDGTAVAFF. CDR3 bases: TGTGCCAGCTCAGATGGGACAGCGGTGGCTTTCTTT.

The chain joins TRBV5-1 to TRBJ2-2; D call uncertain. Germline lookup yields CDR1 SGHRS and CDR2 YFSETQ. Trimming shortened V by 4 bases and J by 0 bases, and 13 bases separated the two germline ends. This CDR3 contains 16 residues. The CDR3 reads CASSLSTAANTGELFF. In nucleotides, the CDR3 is TGCGCCAGCAGCCTTTCCACAGCTGCGAACACCGGGGAGCTGTTTTTT.

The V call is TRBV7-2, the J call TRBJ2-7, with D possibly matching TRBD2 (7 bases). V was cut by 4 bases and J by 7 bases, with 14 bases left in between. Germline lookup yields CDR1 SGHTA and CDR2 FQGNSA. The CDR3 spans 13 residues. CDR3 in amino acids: CASSSGGAGEQYF. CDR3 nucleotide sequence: TGTGCCAGCAGCTCGGGGGGCGCCGGAGAGCAGTACTTC.

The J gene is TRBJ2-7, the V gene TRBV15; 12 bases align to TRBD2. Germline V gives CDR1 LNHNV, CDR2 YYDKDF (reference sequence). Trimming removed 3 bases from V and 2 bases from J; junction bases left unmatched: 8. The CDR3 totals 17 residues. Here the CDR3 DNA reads TGTGCCACCAGCAGGTCAGGACTAGCGGGGCAAACCTACGAGCAGTACTTC. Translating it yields CATSRSGLAGQTYEQYF.

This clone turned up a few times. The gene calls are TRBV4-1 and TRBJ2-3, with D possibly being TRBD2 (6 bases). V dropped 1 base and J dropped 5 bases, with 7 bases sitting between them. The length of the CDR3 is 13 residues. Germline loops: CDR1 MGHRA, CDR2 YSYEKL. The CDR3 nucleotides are TGCGCCAGCAGCCAAGGGGGAGGAGATACGCAGTATTTT. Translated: CASSQGGGDTQYF.

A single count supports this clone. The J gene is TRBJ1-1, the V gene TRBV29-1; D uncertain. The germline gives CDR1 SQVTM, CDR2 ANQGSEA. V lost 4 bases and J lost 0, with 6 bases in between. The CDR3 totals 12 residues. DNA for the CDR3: TGCAGCGTTGTTCCAGTGAACACTGAAGCTTTCTTT. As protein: CSVVPVNTEAFF.

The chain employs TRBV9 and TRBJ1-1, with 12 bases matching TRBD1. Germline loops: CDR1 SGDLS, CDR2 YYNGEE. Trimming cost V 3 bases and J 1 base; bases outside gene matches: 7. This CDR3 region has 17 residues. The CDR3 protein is CASSAGTGGLRNTEAFF. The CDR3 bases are TGTGCCAGCAGCGCAGGGACAGGGGGCTTACGGAACACTGAAGCTTTCTTT.

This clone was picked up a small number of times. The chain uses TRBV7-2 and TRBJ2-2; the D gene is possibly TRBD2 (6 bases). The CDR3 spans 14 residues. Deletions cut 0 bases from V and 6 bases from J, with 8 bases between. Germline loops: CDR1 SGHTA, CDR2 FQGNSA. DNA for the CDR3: TGTGCCAGCAGCTTAGCGCGGGGATCCGGGGAGCTGTTTTTT. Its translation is CASSLARGSGELFF.

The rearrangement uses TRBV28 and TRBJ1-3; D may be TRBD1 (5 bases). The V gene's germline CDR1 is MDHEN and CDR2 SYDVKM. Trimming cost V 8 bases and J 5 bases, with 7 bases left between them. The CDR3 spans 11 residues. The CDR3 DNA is TGTGCCAGCGGGGCCAGAAACACCATATATTTT. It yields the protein CASGARNTIYF.

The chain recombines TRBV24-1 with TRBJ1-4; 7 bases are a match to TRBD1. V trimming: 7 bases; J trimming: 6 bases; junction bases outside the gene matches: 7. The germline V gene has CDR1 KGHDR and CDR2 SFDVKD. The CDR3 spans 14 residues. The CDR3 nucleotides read TGTGCCACCAGCCTCGGGACAGCTGATGAAAAACTGTTTTTT. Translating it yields CATSLGTADEKLFF.

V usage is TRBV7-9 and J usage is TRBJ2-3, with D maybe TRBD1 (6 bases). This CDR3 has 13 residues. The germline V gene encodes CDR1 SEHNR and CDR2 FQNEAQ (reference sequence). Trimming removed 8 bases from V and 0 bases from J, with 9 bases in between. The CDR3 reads CASGQGSTDTQYF. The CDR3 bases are TGTGCCAGCGGGCAGGGGAGCACAGATACGCAGTATTTT.

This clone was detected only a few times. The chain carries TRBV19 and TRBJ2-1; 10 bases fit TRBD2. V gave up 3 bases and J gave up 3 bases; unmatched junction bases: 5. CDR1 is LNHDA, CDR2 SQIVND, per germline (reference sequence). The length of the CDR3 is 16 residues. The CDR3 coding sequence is TGTGCCAGTAGTATCTCCGCTAGCGGGGGCTACAATGAGCAGTTCTTC. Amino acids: CASSISASGGYNEQFF.

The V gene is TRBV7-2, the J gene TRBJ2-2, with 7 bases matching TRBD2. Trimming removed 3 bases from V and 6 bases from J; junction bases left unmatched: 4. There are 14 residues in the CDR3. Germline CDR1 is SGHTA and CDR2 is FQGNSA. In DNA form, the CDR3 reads TGTGCCAGCAGCTTCGGCGGGAGTTCCGGGGAGCTGTTTTTT. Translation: CASSFGGSSGELFF.

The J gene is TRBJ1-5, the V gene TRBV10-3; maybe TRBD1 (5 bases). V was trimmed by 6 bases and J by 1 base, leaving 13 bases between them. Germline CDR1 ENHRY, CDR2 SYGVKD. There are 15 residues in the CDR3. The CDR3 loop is CAIRLQGPSNQPQHF. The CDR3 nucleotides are TGTGCCATCAGGCTCCAGGGTCCCAGCAATCAGCCCCAGCATTTT.

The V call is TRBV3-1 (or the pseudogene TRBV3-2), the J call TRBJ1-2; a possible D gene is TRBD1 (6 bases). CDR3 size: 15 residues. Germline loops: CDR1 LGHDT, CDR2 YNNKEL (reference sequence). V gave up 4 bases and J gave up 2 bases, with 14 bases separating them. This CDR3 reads CASSPGNRDNYGYTF. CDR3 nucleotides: TGTGCCAGCAGCCCCGGGAACAGGGACAACTATGGCTACACCTTC.

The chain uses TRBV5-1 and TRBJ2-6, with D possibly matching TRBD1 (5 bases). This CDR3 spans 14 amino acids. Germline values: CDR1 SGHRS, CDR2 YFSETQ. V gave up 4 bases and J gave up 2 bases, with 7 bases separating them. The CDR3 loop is CASSRQTGANVLTF. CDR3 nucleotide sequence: TGCGCCAGCAGCCGACAGACTGGGGCCAACGTCCTGACTTTC.

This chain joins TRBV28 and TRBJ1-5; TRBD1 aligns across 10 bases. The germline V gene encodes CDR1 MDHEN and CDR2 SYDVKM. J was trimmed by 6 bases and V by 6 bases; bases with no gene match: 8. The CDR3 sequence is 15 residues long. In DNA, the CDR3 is TGTGCCAGCAGAAGACAGGGGGCGCAGGGTCAGCCCCAGCATTTT. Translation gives CASRRQGAQGQPQHF. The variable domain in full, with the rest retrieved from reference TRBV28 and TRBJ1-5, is DVKVTQSSRYLVKRTGEKVFLECVQDMDHENMFWYRQDPGLGLRLIYFSYDVKMKEKGDIPEGYSVSREKKERFSLILESASTNQTSMYLCASRRQGAQGQPQHFGDGTRLSIL.